These T cell receptor beta chains were read from a single sample in a study of blood T cell repertoires in COVID-19. Only in-frame clones appear in the TCRdb table, and some are missing; sequencing was by immunoSEQ multiplex PCR. The sample carries approximately 53,000 clones, roughly nine tenths recorded once. The sample taken for sequencing was peripheral blood. The receptors were sampled from a woman over 75 with acute or convalescent COVID-19. The CDR3 runs from the conserved cysteine through the conserved F or W. The D gene is left open where the match is weak. Some rows have no size entry. The others give once, few or many, or a class for an expanded clone.

>TRBV2|.|TRBD2|14|TRBJ2-5
TGTGCCAGCAGCCTGACTAGCCCTCGGGAGACCCAGTACTTC
CASSLTSPRETQYF
>TRBV28|.|TRBD1|13|TRBJ1-1
TGTGCCAGCCATGGGACAGACAACACTGAAGCTTTCTTT
CASHGTDNTEAFF
>TRBV3-1/TRBV3-2|.|.|16|TRBJ1-3
TGTGCCAGCAGCCAAGTAGGGGTCAGCTCTGGAAACACCATATATTTT
CASSQVGVSSGNTIYF
>TRBV6-5|once|.|15|TRBJ2-3
TGTGCCAGCAGCGGAGTGACGGGGATCACAGATACGCAGTATTTT
CASSGVTGITDTQYF
>TRBV9|.|.|15|TRBJ2-1
TGTGCCAGCAGCAATGGACAGAGCTCCTACAATGAGCAGTTCTTC
CASSNGQSSYNEQFF
>TRBV10-1|.|TRBD2|21|TRBJ2-7
TGCGCCAGCAGTCCTATATACAACGTGGGACTAGCGGGAGCGAGGGTCTACGAGCAGTACTTC
CASSPIYNVGLAGARVYEQYF
>TRBV7-9|.|TRBD1|14|TRBJ2-2
TGTGCCAGCAGCTCCAGGGGGCGCGGCGGGGAGCTGTTTTTT
CASSSRGRGGELFF
>TRBV5-4|.|TRBD2|17|TRBJ2-7
TGTGCCAGCAGCTTTGGGGCCGGGCGGGAGGGTCTTGGGTGGCAGTACTTC
CASSFGAGREGLGWQYF
>TRBV7-9|few|TRBD2|12|TRBJ2-7
TGTGCCAGCAGCCAGACTAGCGGGGAGCAGTACTTC
CASSQTSGEQYF
>TRBV7-8|once|.|16|TRBJ2-7
TGTGCCAGCAGCCCGGGCGGGCTAGGGGGGGGCTACGAGCAGTACTTC
CASSPGGLGGGYEQYF
>TRBV7-8|.|TRBD1|17|TRBJ1-1
TGTGCCAGCAGCTTGAGGCGGGACAGGTGGGCTAACACTGAAGCTTTCTTT
CASSLRRDRWANTEAFF
>TRBV30|.|.|14|TRBJ1-3
TGTGCCTGGAGGGACACGGCCGGGGGAAACACCATATATTTT
CAWRDTAGGNTIYF
>TRBV7-9|.|.|13|TRBJ1-2
TGTGCCAGCAGCTTTGGGCAGGACTATGGCTACACCTTC
CASSFGQDYGYTF
>TRBV3-1/TRBV3-2|.|.|13|TRBJ1-5
TGTGCCAGCAGTGAAACAGGGAATCAGCCCCAGCATTTT
CASSETGNQPQHF
>TRBV9|.|.|15|TRBJ1-1
TGTGCCAGCAGCGTAGGGGACAATATGAACACTGAAGCTTTCTTT
CASSVGDNMNTEAFF
>TRBV18|.|.|15|TRBJ1-3
TGTGCCAGCTCACTGGACACTTCCTCTGGAAACACCATATATTTT
CASSLDTSSGNTIYF
>TRBV6-1|.|TRBD2|16|TRBJ2-3
TGTGCCAGCAGTGAATTGGGGACTAGCGGCACAGATACGCAGTATTTT
CASSELGTSGTDTQYF
>TRBV11-3|.|.|16|TRBJ1-1
TGTGCCAGCAGCTTAAGCGTCAGGGTCAGGAACACTGAAGCTTTCTTT
CASSLSVRVRNTEAFF
>TRBV6-1|.|.|15|TRBJ1-3
TGTGCCAGCAGTGAAACCCTCGGTCTGGGCAACACCATATATTTT
CASSETLGLGNTIYF
>TRBV7-9|.|TRBD1|16|TRBJ2-3
TGTGCCAGCAGCTTAACAGGACAGGGGACCACAGATACGCAGTATTTT
CASSLTGQGTTDTQYF
>TRBV3-1/TRBV3-2|.|TRBD2|16|TRBJ2-2
TGTGCCAGCAGTCAAGGACTAGCGGGAGGGGCCGGGGAGCTGTTTTTT
CASSQGLAGGAGELFF
>TRBV7-2|.|.|14|TRBJ2-7
TGTGCCAGCAGCTTTGCGGGAACCCAGTACGAGCAGTACTTC
CASSFAGTQYEQYF
>TRBV18|.|TRBD1|16|TRBJ2-3
TGTGCCAGCTCACTCTTCCGGGACAGGGCCACAGATACGCAGTATTTT
CASSLFRDRATDTQYF
>TRBV18|.|TRBD1|14|TRBJ1-2
TGTGCCAGCTCACCCACAGGGGGTAGGGCTGGCTACACCTTC
CASSPTGGRAGYTF
>TRBV4-1|.|.|14|TRBJ2-1
TGCGCCAGCAGCCAAATCATAGCTGTCGATGAGCAGTTCTTC
CASSQIIAVDEQFF
>TRBV19|.|.|14|TRBJ2-2
TGTGCCAGTAGTCCGGGTGAGAACACCGGGGAGCTGTTTTTT
CASSPGENTGELFF
>TRBV20-1|once|TRBD2|18|TRBJ2-1
TGCAGTGCTAGTAGGGGTATCGCTAGCGGGACCCTGGGGGATGAGCAGTTCTTC
CSASRGIASGTLGDEQFF
>TRBV2|.|TRBD2|14|TRBJ2-2
TGTGCCAGCCAGCTAGCGGCGAACACCGGGGAGCTGTTTTTT
CASQLAANTGELFF
>TRBV2|.|.|15|TRBJ1-1
TGTGCCAGCTCAACCGGGGGAGGAGGCTACACTGAAGCTTTCTTT
CASSTGGGGYTEAFF
>TRBV4-2|.|.|15|TRBJ1-4
TGTGCCAGCAGCCAAGTCCCAGGGGTGAGCGAAAAACTGTTTTTT
CASSQVPGVSEKLFF
>TRBV6-6|.|.|12|TRBJ1-1
TGTGCCAGCAGGCCACAGAACACTGAAGCTTTCTTT
CASRPQNTEAFF
>TRBV7-3|.|.|15|TRBJ2-7
TGTGCCAGCAGCCCCGGGGAGGGGGTGGCCTACGAGCAGTACTTC
CASSPGEGVAYEQYF
>TRBV5-1|.|.|13|TRBJ1-1
TGCGCCAGCAGTTCGGGAGAGAACACTGAAGCTTTCTTT
CASSSGENTEAFF
>TRBV5-8|.|.|15|TRBJ2-7
TGTGCCAGCAGCCCCAGGGCAGGGTCTTCCTACGAGCAGTACTTC
CASSPRAGSSYEQYF
>TRBV18|once|.|14|TRBJ1-2
TGTGCCAGCTCACCACGGAGGGCGGACTATGGCTACACCTTC
CASSPRRADYGYTF
>TRBV7-2|.|.|17|TRBJ2-4
TGTGCCAGCAGCTTAGTCATGACAGGACAGGCCAAAAACATTCAGTACTTC
CASSLVMTGQAKNIQYF
>TRBV6-5|.|TRBD2|14|TRBJ2-3
TGTGCCAGCAGCCCACTAGCGAACACAGATACGCAGTATTTT
CASSPLANTDTQYF
>TRBV7-2|.|.|13|TRBJ2-3
TGTGCCAGCAGCTCCCCAGGCCCAGATACGCAGTATTTT
CASSSPGPDTQYF
>TRBV30|.|.|13|TRBJ2-7
TGTGCCTGGAGTGTAGGAGGAAACTACGAGCAGTACTTC
CAWSVGGNYEQYF
>TRBV23-1|.|TRBD1|15|TRBJ1-2
TGCGCCAGCAGTTCGCGGACAGGGCGCAACTATGGCTACACCTTC
CASSSRTGRNYGYTF
>TRBV6-5|.|TRBD2|15|TRBJ2-5
TGTGCCAGCAGTTACGGGGATGGCGGGAGGACGACCCAGTACTTC
CASSYGDGGRTTQYF
>TRBV4-3|few|TRBD2|18|TRBJ2-7
TGCGCCAGCAGCCAAGATTTTAGCGTCGCGGGAGGTTCCTACGAGCAGTACTTC
CASSQDFSVAGGSYEQYF
>TRBV5-5|.|TRBD2|15|TRBJ2-7
TGTGCCAGCAGCTTACTCTTGACTAGCGGCTACGAGCAGTACTTC
CASSLLLTSGYEQYF
>TRBV5-1|once|.|16|TRBJ1-3
TGCGCCAGCAGCTTGGGCGACAGATCCTCTGGAAACACCATATATTTT
CASSLGDRSSGNTIYF
>TRBV19|.|.|15|TRBJ2-5
TGTGCCAGTAGTACTTTAGCGGAATCCAAAGAGACCCAGTACTTC
CASSTLAESKETQYF
>TRBV7-3|few|.|15|TRBJ2-3
TGTGCCAGCAGCTTAATGGGGCAGGGCGCTGCTACGCAGTATTTT
CASSLMGQGAATQYF
>TRBV15|.|.|18|TRBJ2-7
TGTGCCACCAGCAATTTAGGGATATTCGGGAGTCCTGACCACGAGCAGTACTTC
CATSNLGIFGSPDHEQYF
>TRBV7-8|.|.|16|TRBJ1-2
TGTGCCAGCAGCTCAGGAGGGACGGTCGCTAACTATGGCTACACCTTC
CASSSGGTVANYGYTF
>TRBV7-8|.|.|15|TRBJ1-1
TGTGCCAGCAGCTTTCGTACAGGGCAGAACACTGAAGCTTTCTTT
CASSFRTGQNTEAFF
>TRBV5-1|.|TRBD1|13|TRBJ1-2
TGCGCCAGCAGCTTCGGACAGGGTCATGGCTACACCTTC
CASSFGQGHGYTF
>TRBV6-5|.|.|15|TRBJ1-2
TGTGCCAGCAGTTCCCTGGCGGGCGGCAGGATTGGCTACACCTTC
CASSSLAGGRIGYTF
>TRBV28|.|.|14|TRBJ1-5
TGTGCCAGCACCTTGGGGGGAGGCAATCAGCCCCAGCATTTT
CASTLGGGNQPQHF
>TRBV19|.|TRBD2|15|TRBJ2-1
TGTGCCAGTAGGGAACTAGCGGGAGTGTCCAATGAGCAGTTCTTC
CASRELAGVSNEQFF
>TRBV6-5|.|.|13|TRBJ2-5
TGTGCCAGCAGTTACGGGACTTCGGAGACCCAGTACTTC
CASSYGTSETQYF
>TRBV5-1|.|.|18|TRBJ2-6
TGCGCCAGCAGTCGAACCCGCGACGTACCGGGTGGGGCCAACGTCCTGACTTTC
CASSRTRDVPGGANVLTF
>TRBV2|.|TRBD2|15|TRBJ2-1
TGTGCCAGCAGCCGAGCCCTAGCGGGACGCAATGAGCAGTTCTTC
CASSRALAGRNEQFF
>TRBV19|.|TRBD2|16|TRBJ2-2
TGTGCCAGTAGTGAGGGACTAGCGGTTGGCACCGGGGAGCTGTTTTTT
CASSEGLAVGTGELFF
>TRBV5-1|.|TRBD1|16|TRBJ1-6
TGCGCCAGCAGCTTGACGGGGGACAGGGCGAATTCACCCCTCCACTTT
CASSLTGDRANSPLHF
>TRBV3-1/TRBV3-2|.|TRBD1|17|TRBJ1-1
TGTGCCAGCAGCTTAGCGGGACAGGGGGCAGTGAACACTGAAGCTTTCTTT
CASSLAGQGAVNTEAFF